This TCR beta chain came from a study of cytomegalovirus exposure and HLA in healthy donors. Researchers ran the PCR with 60 Vbeta and 13 Jbeta primers. Sequenced by immunoSEQ multiplex PCR; TCRdb stores in-frame clones only, minus some. The repertoire holds around 90,000 clones, with more than 75% as singletons. The CDR3 runs to 15 residues. The germline CDR1 and CDR2 sequences are SGHVS and FQNEAQ. Trimming cost V 6 bases and J 7 bases, with 19 bases left between them. The sequencing input was PBMCs. The chain carries TRBV7-8 and TRBJ2-1, with D tentatively TRBD2 (5 bases). The TCR comes from a young man in good health and CMV-seropositive. The CDR3 is CASRPTRIYGNEQFF. For the CDR3, the DNA is TGTGCCAGCAGACCTACTAGGATTTACGGTAATGAGCAGTTCTTC.